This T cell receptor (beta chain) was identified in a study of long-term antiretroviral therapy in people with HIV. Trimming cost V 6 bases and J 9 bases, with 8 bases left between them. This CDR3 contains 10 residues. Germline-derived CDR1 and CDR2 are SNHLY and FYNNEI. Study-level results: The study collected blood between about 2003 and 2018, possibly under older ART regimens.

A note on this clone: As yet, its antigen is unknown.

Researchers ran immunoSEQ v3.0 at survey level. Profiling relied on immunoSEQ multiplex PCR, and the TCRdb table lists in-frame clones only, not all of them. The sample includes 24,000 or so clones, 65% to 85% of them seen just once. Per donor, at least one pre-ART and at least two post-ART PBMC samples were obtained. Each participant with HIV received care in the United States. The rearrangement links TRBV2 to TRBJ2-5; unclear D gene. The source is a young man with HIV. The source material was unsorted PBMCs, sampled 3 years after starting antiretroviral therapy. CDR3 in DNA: TGTGCCAGCAGGGCCGAGGCCCAGTACTTC. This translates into CASRAEAQYF.